The T cell receptor (beta chain) under discussion was sequenced for a study of T cell responses to AZD1222 COVID-19 vaccine. Sequencing used immunoSEQ multiplex PCR; TCRdb keeps in-frame clones, though not all of them. The data hold fewer than 120,000 clones, with 85% to 95% observed a single time. CDR1 is SNHLY and CDR2 is FYNNEI in the germline V gene. The CDR3 is 13 amino acids. V was cut by 5 bases and J by 4 bases, with 11 bases left in between. The TCR was taken from an adult who received the AZD1222 COVID-19 vaccine. The sequenced sample was peripheral blood, obtained 28 days after the second AZD1222 dose. V and J are TRBV2 and TRBJ1-2; D ambiguous. In DNA form, the CDR3 reads TGTGCCAGCAGTATTACAGACTCCTATGGCTACACCTTC. It codes for CASSITDSYGYTF.